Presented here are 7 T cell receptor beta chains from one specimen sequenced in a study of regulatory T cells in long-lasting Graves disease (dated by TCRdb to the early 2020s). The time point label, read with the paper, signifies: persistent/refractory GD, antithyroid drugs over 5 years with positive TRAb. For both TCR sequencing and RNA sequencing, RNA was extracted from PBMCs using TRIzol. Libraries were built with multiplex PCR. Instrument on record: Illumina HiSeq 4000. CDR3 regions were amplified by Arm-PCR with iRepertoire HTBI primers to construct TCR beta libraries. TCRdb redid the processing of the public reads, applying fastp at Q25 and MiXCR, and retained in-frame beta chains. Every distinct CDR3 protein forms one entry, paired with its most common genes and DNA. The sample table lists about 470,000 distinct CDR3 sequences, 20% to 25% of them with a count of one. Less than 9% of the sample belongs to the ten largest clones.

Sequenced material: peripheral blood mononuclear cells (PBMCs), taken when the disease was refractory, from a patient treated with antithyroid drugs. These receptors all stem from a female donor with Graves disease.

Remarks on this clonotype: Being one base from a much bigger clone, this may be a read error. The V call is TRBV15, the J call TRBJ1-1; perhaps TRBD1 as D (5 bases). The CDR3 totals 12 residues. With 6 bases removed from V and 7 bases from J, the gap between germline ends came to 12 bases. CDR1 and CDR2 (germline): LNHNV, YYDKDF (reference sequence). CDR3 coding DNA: TGTGCCACCAGTCTATCGGGGGATGAAGCTTTCTTT. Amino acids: CATSLSGDEAFF.

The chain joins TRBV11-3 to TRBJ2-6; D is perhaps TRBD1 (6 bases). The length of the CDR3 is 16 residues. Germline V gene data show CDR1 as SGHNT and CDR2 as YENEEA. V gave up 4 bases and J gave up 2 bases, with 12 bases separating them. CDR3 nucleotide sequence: TGTGCCAGCAGCTCCAAACAGGGTCCTGGGGCCAACGTCCTGACTTTC. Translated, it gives CASSSKQGPGANVLTF. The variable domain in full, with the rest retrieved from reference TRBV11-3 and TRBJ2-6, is EAGVVQSPRYKIIEKKQPVAFWCNPISGHNTLYWYLQNLGQGPELLIRYENEEAVDDSQLPKDRFSAERLKGVDSTLKIQPAELGDSAVYLCASSSKQGPGANVLTFGAGSRLTVL.

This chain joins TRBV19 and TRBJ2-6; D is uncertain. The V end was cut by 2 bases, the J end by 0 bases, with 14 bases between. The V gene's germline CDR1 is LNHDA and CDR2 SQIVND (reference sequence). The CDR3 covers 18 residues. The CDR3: CASSITQGQLSGANVLTF. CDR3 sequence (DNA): TGTGCCAGTAGTATAACTCAAGGGCAGCTCTCTGGGGCCAACGTCCTGACTTTC.

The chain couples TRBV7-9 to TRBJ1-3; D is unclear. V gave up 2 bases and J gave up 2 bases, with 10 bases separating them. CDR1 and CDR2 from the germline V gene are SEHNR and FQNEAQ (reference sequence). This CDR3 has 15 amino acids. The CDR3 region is CASSLFDSAGNTIYF. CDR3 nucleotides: TGTGCCAGCAGCTTATTCGACTCCGCTGGAAACACCATATATTTT.

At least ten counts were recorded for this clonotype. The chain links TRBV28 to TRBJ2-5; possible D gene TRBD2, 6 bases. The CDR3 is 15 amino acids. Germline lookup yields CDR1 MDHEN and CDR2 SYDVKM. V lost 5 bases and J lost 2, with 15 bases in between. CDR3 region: CASSIGSGVQETQYF. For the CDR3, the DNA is TGTGCCAGCAGTATTGGGTCGGGGGTACAAGAGACCCAGTACTTC.

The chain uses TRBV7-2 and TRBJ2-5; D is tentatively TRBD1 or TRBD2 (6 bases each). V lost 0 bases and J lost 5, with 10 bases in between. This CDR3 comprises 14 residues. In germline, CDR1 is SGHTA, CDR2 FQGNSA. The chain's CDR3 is CASSLAQGRETQYF. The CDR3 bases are TGTGCCAGCAGCTTAGCTCAGGGGAGGGAGACCCAGTACTTC.

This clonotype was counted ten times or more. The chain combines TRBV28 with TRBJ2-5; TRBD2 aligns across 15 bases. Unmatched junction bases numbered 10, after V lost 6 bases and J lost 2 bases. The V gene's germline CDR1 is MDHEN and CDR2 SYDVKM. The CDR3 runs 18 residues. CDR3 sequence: CASRVVGLAGGRQETQYF. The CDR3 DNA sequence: TGTGCCAGCAGAGTAGTGGGACTAGCGGGAGGTAGGCAAGAGACCCAGTACTTC. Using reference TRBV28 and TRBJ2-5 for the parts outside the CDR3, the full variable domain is DVKVTQSSRYLVKRTGEKVFLECVQDMDHENMFWYRQDPGLGLRLIYFSYDVKMKEKGDIPEGYSVSREKKERFSLILESASTNQTSMYLCASRVVGLAGGRQETQYFGPGTRLLVL.